This T cell receptor (beta chain) is drawn from a study of T cell responses to AZD1222 COVID-19 vaccine. Study-wide points: A rise in Spike-specific TCR breadth and depth followed two AZD1222 doses.

Germline V gene sequence: CDR1 KGHSH, CDR2 LQKENI. The CDR3 length is 14 residues. Trimming shortened V by 4 bases and J by 0 bases, and 7 bases separated the two germline ends. Sequencing used immunoSEQ multiplex PCR; TCRdb keeps in-frame clones, though not all of them. The table includes over 130,000 clones, more than 80% detected once. Details on this clone: Its antigen is not identified. The same CDR3 can be traced to other DNA sequences in this sample.

The sample consisted of peripheral blood, taken 28 days after the second dose of the MenACWY control vaccine. The origin of this receptor is an adult who received the MenACWY meningococcal vaccine as a control. The chain joins TRBV18 to TRBJ2-1; unclear D gene. The DNA for the CDR3 is TGTGCCAGCTCACGGGATAGCTCCTACAATGAGCAGTTCTTC. It codes for CASSRDSSYNEQFF.